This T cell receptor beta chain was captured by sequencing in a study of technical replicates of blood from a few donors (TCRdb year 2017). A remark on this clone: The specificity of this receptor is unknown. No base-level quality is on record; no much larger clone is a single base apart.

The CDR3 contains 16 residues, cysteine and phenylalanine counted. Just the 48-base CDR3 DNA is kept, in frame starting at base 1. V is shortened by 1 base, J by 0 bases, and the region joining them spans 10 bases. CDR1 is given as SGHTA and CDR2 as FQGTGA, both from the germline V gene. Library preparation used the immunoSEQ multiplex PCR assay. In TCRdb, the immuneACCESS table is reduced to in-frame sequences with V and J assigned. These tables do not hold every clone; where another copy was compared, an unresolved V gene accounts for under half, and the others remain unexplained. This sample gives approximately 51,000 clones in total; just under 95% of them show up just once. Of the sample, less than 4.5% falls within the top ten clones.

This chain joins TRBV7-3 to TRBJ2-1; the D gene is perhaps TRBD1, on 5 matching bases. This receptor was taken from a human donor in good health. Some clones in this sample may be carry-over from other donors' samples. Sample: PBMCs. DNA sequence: TGTGCCAGCAGCTTAAGGGGCGGCCTCTCCTACAATGAGCAGTTCTTC. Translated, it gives CASSLRGGLSYNEQFF.